This T cell receptor (beta chain) was profiled in a study of OX40 agonist ivuxolimab in advanced cancers. Profiled with immunoSEQ multiplex PCR; TCRdb holds only in-frame clones, not every one. The data show nearly 70,000 clones, under 90% seen once. Autoimmune disease history or systemic immunosuppression meant exclusion. Trimming removed 1 base from V and 2 bases from J; junction bases left unmatched: 4. Germline values: CDR1 MGHRA, CDR2 YSYEKL. This CDR3 comprises 16 residues. V usage is TRBV4-1 and J usage is TRBJ2-7; 11 positions agree with TRBD1. Specimen: CD4+ or CD8+ T cells sorted from blood, collected in a trial of the OX40 agonist ivuxolimab. This TCR derives from an adult with an advanced solid tumor such as melanoma, head and neck, liver or kidney cancer. The CDR3 sequence is CASSQVGDRGTYEQYF. The CDR3 bases are TGCGCCAGCAGCCAAGTCGGGGACAGGGGGACCTACGAGCAGTACTTC.